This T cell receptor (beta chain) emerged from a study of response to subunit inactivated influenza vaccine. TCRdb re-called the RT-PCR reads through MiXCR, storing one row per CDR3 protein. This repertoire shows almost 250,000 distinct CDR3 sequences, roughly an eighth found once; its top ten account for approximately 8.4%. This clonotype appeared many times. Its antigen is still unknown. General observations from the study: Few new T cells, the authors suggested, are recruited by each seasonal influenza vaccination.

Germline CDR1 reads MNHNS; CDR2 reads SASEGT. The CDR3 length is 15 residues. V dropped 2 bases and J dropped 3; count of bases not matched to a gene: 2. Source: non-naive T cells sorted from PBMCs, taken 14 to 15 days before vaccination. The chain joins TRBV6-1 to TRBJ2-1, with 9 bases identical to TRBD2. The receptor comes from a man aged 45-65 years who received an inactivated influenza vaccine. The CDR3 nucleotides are TGTGCCAGCAGTGAATTTAGCGGGGGCTACAATGAGCAGTTCTTC. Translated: CASSEFSGGYNEQFF.